These T cell receptor beta chains were read from a single sample in a study of glioma-infiltrating T cells. TCRdb itself ran the multiplex PCR reads through MiXCR, one entry per CDR3 protein. The sample holds 300,000 to 450,000 distinct CDR3 sequences, 41% seen once. The sequencing input was glioma tissue, nonneoplastic brain tissue, or PBMCs (not recorded which). These receptors came from a human donor with low-grade glioma or glioblastoma, undergoing nonglioma brain surgery, or in good health (not recorded which). Each CDR3 is given with its conserved first and last residue. A D gene is named only where the DNA matches it firmly. Only part of the rows carry a size: once, few, many, or a class if the clone is expanded.

D: TRBD1
size: many
V: TRBV20-1
J: TRBJ1-5
CDR3: CSARETGSQPQHF
DNA: TGCAGTGCTAGGGAGACAGGGAGTCAGCCCCAGCATTTT

D: TRBD2
size: .
V: TRBV7-2
J: TRBJ2-3
CDR3: CASSLGGREVDTQYF
DNA: TGTGCCAGCAGCTTAGGAGGGCGGGAGGTAGATACGCAGTATTTT

D: .
size: many
V: TRBV6-2/TRBV6-3
J: TRBJ1-1
CDR3: CASSPLGQGNTEAFF
DNA: TGTGCCAGCAGTCCCCTAGGGCAGGGGAACACTGAAGCTTTCTTT

D: .
size: few
V: TRBV25-1
J: TRBJ2-7
CDR3: CASSERMGQQYF
DNA: TGTGCCAGCAGTGAAAGGATGGGGCAGCAGTACTTC

D: .
size: many
V: TRBV27
J: TRBJ2-2
CDR3: CASRLAPPNSLLFF
DNA: TGTGCCAGCAGACTCGCACCACCCAACAGCTTGCTGTTTTTT

D: .
size: few
V: TRBV29-1
J: TRBJ1-1
CDR3: CSVEGQDAPAGSTEAFF
DNA: TGCAGCGTTGAAGGGCAGGATGCACCGGCTGGGTCCACTGAAGCTTTCTTT

D: .
size: many
V: TRBV27
J: TRBJ2-5
CDR3: CASGSGETQYF
DNA: TGTGCCAGCGGGTCAGGGGAGACCCAGTACTTC

D: .
size: .
V: TRBV18
J: TRBJ2-1
CDR3: CASSPSGRYYNEQFF
DNA: TGTGCCAGCTCCCCTTCGGGACGATACTACAATGAGCAGTTCTTC

D: .
size: .
V: TRBV28
J: TRBJ2-3
CDR3: CASSFPSAGSTDTQYF
DNA: TGTGCCAGCAGTTTCCCCTCGGCAGGGAGCACAGATACGCAGTATTTT

D: .
size: .
V: TRBV20-1
J: TRBJ1-4
CDR3: CSAFPGWGYEKLFF
DNA: TGCAGTGCTTTCCCGGGGTGGGGTTATGAAAAACTGTTTTTT

D: .
size: .
V: TRBV25-1
J: TRBJ2-7
CDR3: CASSEWGDSYEQYF
DNA: TGTGCCAGCAGTGAGTGGGGGGACTCCTACGAGCAGTACTTC

D: .
size: few
V: TRBV10-3
J: TRBJ1-5
CDR3: CAISETHGVDQPQHF
DNA: TGTGCCATCAGTGAGACCCACGGGGTGGATCAGCCCCAGCATTTT

D: .
size: few
V: TRBV7-2
J: TRBJ2-4
CDR3: CASSLKVSAVAKNIQYF
DNA: TGTGCCAGCAGCCTAAAGGTGTCGGCGGTAGCCAAGAACATTCAGTACTTC

D: .
size: .
V: TRBV4-1
J: TRBJ2-7
CDR3: CVSSQGINSYEQYF
DNA: TGCGTCAGCAGCCAAGGAATTAATTCCTACGAGCAGTACTTC

D: TRBD1
size: few
V: TRBV20-1
J: TRBJ2-1
CDR3: CSASGTGGSNEQFF
DNA: TGCAGTGCTAGCGGGACAGGGGGATCCAATGAGCAGTTCTTC

D: .
size: .
V: TRBV28
J: TRBJ2-4
CDR3: CASVPAGTNIQYF
DNA: TGTGCCAGCGTTCCCGCCGGGACGAACATTCAGTACTTC

D: .
size: .
V: TRBV2
J: TRBJ1-1
CDR3: CARGDAGNTEDFF
DNA: TGTGCCAGGGGGGACGCGGGTAACACTGAAGATTTCTTT

D: .
size: few
V: TRBV4-2
J: TRBJ2-1
CDR3: CASSQAERTSYNEQFF
DNA: TGTGCCAGCAGCCAAGCCGAGCGGACATCCTACAATGAGCAGTTCTTC

D: TRBD2
size: many
V: TRBV27
J: TRBJ2-1
CDR3: CASIPGTSGGSSYNEQFF
DNA: TGTGCCAGCATCCCCGGGACTAGCGGGGGGAGCTCCTACAATGAGCAGTTCTTC

D: .
size: .
V: TRBV20-1
J: TRBJ2-2
CDR3: CSARLRTANTGELFF
DNA: TGCAGTGCTAGGCTCCGGACAGCGAACACCGGGGAGCTGTTTTTT

D: .
size: .
V: TRBV7-2
J: TRBJ2-3
CDR3: CASSPLGRTDTQYF
DNA: TGTGCCAGCAGCCCACTCGGACGCACAGATACGCAGTATTTT

D: TRBD2
size: .
V: TRBV4-3
J: TRBJ2-1
CDR3: CASGRLAGFYNKQFF
DNA: TGCGCCAGCGGTCGACTAGCGGGCTTCTACAATAAGCAGTTCTTC

D: .
size: many
V: TRBV20-1
J: TRBJ1-2
CDR3: CSAITMLANYGYTF
DNA: TGCAGTGCAATTACCATGTTAGCTAACTATGGCTACACCTTC

D: .
size: many
V: TRBV28
J: TRBJ2-7
CDR3: CASSPGTQYEQYF
DNA: TGTGCCAGCAGCCCCGGGACTCAATACGAGCAGTACTTC

D: TRBD1
size: few
V: TRBV4-3
J: TRBJ1-2
CDR3: CASSQVGDRNYGYTF
DNA: TGCGCCAGCAGCCAAGTAGGGGACAGGAACTATGGCTACACCTTC

D: .
size: .
V: TRBV18
J: TRBJ1-6
CDR3: CASSPQMGPGSYNSPLHF
DNA: TGTGCCAGCTCACCACAAATGGGTCCCGGATCCTATAATTCACCCCTCCACTTT

D: .
size: few
V: TRBV4-1
J: TRBJ2-7
CDR3: CASSHYQGSSYEQYF
DNA: TGCGCCAGCAGCCATTATCAGGGGAGCTCCTACGAGCAGTACTTC

D: TRBD1
size: .
V: TRBV6-2/TRBV6-3
J: TRBJ1-5
CDR3: CASSIGTGTNQPQHF
DNA: TGTGCCAGCAGTATCGGGACAGGGACCAATCAGCCCCAGCATTTT

D: .
size: .
V: TRBV5-5
J: TRBJ1-1
CDR3: CASSFNRVLNTEAFF
DNA: TGTGCCAGCAGCTTCAACAGGGTCCTGAACACTGAAGCTTTCTTT

D: .
size: many
V: TRBV27
J: TRBJ2-1
CDR3: CASSHSYNEQFF
DNA: TGTGCCAGCAGCCACAGCTACAATGAGCAGTTCTTC

D: .
size: few
V: TRBV20-1
J: TRBJ2-1
CDR3: CSASPRYNEQFF
DNA: TGCAGTGCTAGTCCCCGCTACAATGAGCAGTTCTTC

D: TRBD2
size: .
V: TRBV29-1
J: TRBJ2-1
CDR3: CSVAGEGAYNEQFF
DNA: TGCAGCGTCGCGGGGGAGGGCGCTTACAATGAGCAGTTCTTC

D: .
size: .
V: TRBV4-1
J: TRBJ2-7
CDR3: CASSQDLGDPSYEQYF
DNA: TGCGCCAGCAGCCAAGATCTGGGGGACCCATCCTACGAGCAGTACTTC

D: TRBD1
size: .
V: TRBV10-3
J: TRBJ1-2
CDR3: CAIRRIGTGRGGYTF
DNA: TGTGCCATCAGGAGGATCGGGACAGGCCGGGGCGGCTACACCTTC

D: TRBD2
size: .
V: TRBV20-1
J: TRBJ2-1
CDR3: CSASSGRSSNEQFF
DNA: TGCAGTGCTAGTAGCGGGAGAAGTAGCAATGAGCAGTTCTTC

D: .
size: .
V: TRBV3-1
J: TRBJ2-3
CDR3: CASSFPRGGGTDTQYF
DNA: TGTGCCAGCAGCTTCCCGAGGGGAGGTGGCACAGATACGCAGTATTTT

D: .
size: few
V: TRBV10-3
J: TRBJ2-7
CDR3: CAIGDEVTSYEQYF
DNA: TGTGCCATCGGCGACGAAGTGACCTCCTACGAGCAGTACTTC

D: TRBD2
size: .
V: TRBV6-6
J: TRBJ2-1
CDR3: CASSYTPSSGSYDEQFF
DNA: TGTGCCAGCAGTTACACCCCCTCTAGCGGGAGCTACGATGAGCAGTTCTTC

D: TRBD1
size: .
V: TRBV7-9
J: TRBJ1-5
CDR3: CASRRTGGGNQPQHF
DNA: TGTGCCAGCAGGAGGACAGGGGGTGGTAATCAGCCCCAGCATTTT

D: TRBD2
size: .
V: TRBV5-4
J: TRBJ2-3
CDR3: CASSFGGSSDTQYF
DNA: TGTGCCAGCAGCTTCGGCGGGAGTTCAGATACGCAGTATTTT

D: TRBD1
size: .
V: TRBV27
J: TRBJ2-2
CDR3: CASSPRTGDTGELFF
DNA: TGTGCCAGCAGTCCCCGGACAGGGGACACCGGGGAGCTGTTTTTT

D: TRBD1
size: few
V: TRBV6-6
J: TRBJ2-5
CDR3: CASSSYEQGAEETQYF
DNA: TGTGCCAGCAGTTCCTACGAACAGGGGGCGGAGGAGACCCAGTACTTC